The rows below give T cell receptor beta chains drawn from one sample of a study of CD8 T cells in ankylosing spondylitis. Each CDR3 protein is one row after TCRdb ran MiXCR on the 5' RACE reads. The table has 750,000 to 850,000 distinct CDR3 sequences, approximately 12% seen once. Sequenced sample: blood, either unsorted or a sorted T cell fraction (not recorded which). These receptors were taken from a male donor with ankylosing spondylitis. Both conserved end residues are part of each CDR3. D genes are given only for firm matches. Some rows have no size entry. The others give once, few or many, or a class for an expanded clone.

D: TRBD1
V: TRBV15
J: TRBJ2-5
size: few
DNA: TGTGCCACCAGCAGAGGGGACAGGGGGCAACAAGAGACCCAGTACTTC
CDR3: CATSRGDRGQQETQYF

D: NA
V: TRBV7-9
J: TRBJ1-4
size: NA
DNA: TGTGCCAGCAGCCTCGACCGAGACACTGAAAAACTGTTTTTT
CDR3: CASSLDRDTEKLFF

D: NA
V: TRBV29-1
J: TRBJ2-3
size: NA
DNA: TGCAGCGTTGATGGGTCCGATCATAGCACAGATACGCAGTATTTT
CDR3: CSVDGSDHSTDTQYF

D: NA
V: TRBV20-1
J: TRBJ2-5
size: few
DNA: TGCAGTGCTAGTACGCAGGGCCGGCAAGAGACCCAGTACTTC
CDR3: CSASTQGRQETQYF

D: NA
V: TRBV7-3
J: TRBJ2-7
size: NA
DNA: TGTGCCAGCAGCTTCCTGGTGAGGGGTGAGCAGTACTTC
CDR3: CASSFLVRGEQYF

D: NA
V: TRBV20-1
J: TRBJ1-1
size: many
DNA: TGCAGTGCTAGGGCGGCCACGAACACTGAAGCTTTCTTT
CDR3: CSARAATNTEAFF

D: TRBD2
V: TRBV29-1
J: TRBJ2-1
size: many
DNA: TGCAGCGCAAATCCTAGCGGGGTCTACAATGAGCAGTTCTTC
CDR3: CSANPSGVYNEQFF

D: TRBD1
V: TRBV28
J: TRBJ2-2
size: NA
DNA: TGTGCCAGCAGTCTCCATACAGGGGGTCCCGGGGAGCTGTTTTTT
CDR3: CASSLHTGGPGELFF

D: TRBD1
V: TRBV18
J: TRBJ2-1
size: NA
DNA: TGTGCCAGCTCACCAATGCAGGGGGTATCCTCCTACAATGAGCAGTTCTTC
CDR3: CASSPMQGVSSYNEQFF

D: NA
V: TRBV20-1
J: TRBJ2-3
size: many
DNA: TGCAGTGCCACAGGATCTAGCACAGATACGCAGTATTTT
CDR3: CSATGSSTDTQYF

D: TRBD1
V: TRBV7-2
J: TRBJ2-7
size: few
DNA: TGTGCCAGCAGCCCTGGACAGGGGAGGCCCTACGAGCAGTACTTC
CDR3: CASSPGQGRPYEQYF

D: NA
V: TRBV7-2
J: TRBJ2-2
size: many
DNA: TGTGCCAGCACCCCTAGGGCAGGCCCCGGGGAGCTGTTTTTT
CDR3: CASTPRAGPGELFF

D: TRBD1
V: TRBV7-2
J: TRBJ1-6
size: many
DNA: TGTGCCAGCAGTTCAGACGGGACAGGGAATTCACCCCTCCACTTT
CDR3: CASSSDGTGNSPLHF

D: TRBD2
V: TRBV11-2
J: TRBJ2-7
size: NA
DNA: TGTGCCAGCAGCTTAGTGGGACTAGCGGGAGGGTTCAACTACGAGCAGTACTTC
CDR3: CASSLVGLAGGFNYEQYF

D: TRBD1
V: TRBV27
J: TRBJ1-4
size: few
DNA: TGTGCCAGCAGTCCTCTACAGGGGGAGGGTGAAAAACTGTTTTTT
CDR3: CASSPLQGEGEKLFF

D: TRBD1
V: TRBV2
J: TRBJ2-3
size: once
DNA: TGTGCCAGCAGTGATCAGGGGGCCCCAGATACGCAGTATTTT
CDR3: CASSDQGAPDTQYF

D: TRBD1
V: TRBV18
J: TRBJ1-5
size: NA
DNA: TGTGCCAGCTCACCACAGACAGGGCACCAGCCCCAGCATTTT
CDR3: CASSPQTGHQPQHF

D: TRBD2
V: TRBV20-1
J: TRBJ2-4
size: NA
DNA: TGCAGTGCGACGCGGGACGGGGGGACCAAAAACATTCAGTACTTC
CDR3: CSATRDGGTKNIQYF

D: TRBD2
V: TRBV5-1
J: TRBJ2-1
size: NA
DNA: TGCGCCAGCAGCTTGGCCAGGCTAGCGGGAGATGAGCAGTTCTTC
CDR3: CASSLARLAGDEQFF

D: TRBD1
V: TRBV4-2
J: TRBJ2-1
size: NA
DNA: TGTGCCAGCAGCCAAGTCGGGACAGGGGGTTCCTACAATGAGCAGTTCTTC
CDR3: CASSQVGTGGSYNEQFF

D: NA
V: TRBV18
J: TRBJ2-3
size: few
DNA: TGTGCCAGCTCACCGGGAGGTCAGTCAGATACGCAGTATTTT
CDR3: CASSPGGQSDTQYF

D: TRBD2
V: TRBV24-1
J: TRBJ2-1
size: few
DNA: TGTGCCACCAGTGAATTCCCTAGTGGCGGGAGGGGGGACAATGAGCAGTTCTTC
CDR3: CATSEFPSGGRGDNEQFF

D: NA
V: TRBV2
J: TRBJ1-1
size: NA
DNA: TGTGCCAGCAGGGAAGGACCAGGCACTGAAGCTTTCTTT
CDR3: CASREGPGTEAFF

D: TRBD2
V: TRBV20-1
J: TRBJ2-1
size: NA
DNA: TGCAGTGCTAGAGATCTAGCGGGGGGGCACTACAATGAGCAGTTCTTC
CDR3: CSARDLAGGHYNEQFF

D: NA
V: TRBV6-5
J: TRBJ2-1
size: few
DNA: TGTGCCAGCAGTTACTCCGGTCCTAGCATCGATGAGCAGTTCTTC
CDR3: CASSYSGPSIDEQFF

D: TRBD1
V: TRBV28
J: TRBJ1-4
size: NA
DNA: TGTGCCAGCAGTTGGTACAGGGGTTCAAATGAAAAACTGTTTTTT
CDR3: CASSWYRGSNEKLFF

D: TRBD2
V: TRBV20-1
J: TRBJ2-1
size: NA
DNA: TGCAGTGCTAGAGATCTTGGGACTAGCGGCTACAATGAGCAGTTCTTC
CDR3: CSARDLGTSGYNEQFF

D: TRBD2
V: TRBV7-2
J: TRBJ2-3
size: NA
DNA: TGTGCCAGCAGCATTACCGGGACTAGCGGCACAGATACGCAGTATTTT
CDR3: CASSITGTSGTDTQYF

D: NA
V: TRBV20-1
J: TRBJ2-3
size: NA
DNA: TGCAGTGCGGTCGGTCCGCCGTTGGATACGCAGTATTTT
CDR3: CSAVGPPLDTQYF

D: NA
V: TRBV11-2
J: TRBJ2-3
size: few
DNA: TGTGCCAGCAGCCCCATCTCGGGCCGGGATACGCAGTATTTT
CDR3: CASSPISGRDTQYF

D: TRBD2
V: TRBV20-1
J: TRBJ2-2
size: few
DNA: TGCAGTGCTAGAGGAAATAGCGGGGGGTGGAACACCGGGGAGCTGTTTTTT
CDR3: CSARGNSGGWNTGELFF

D: TRBD1
V: TRBV12-3/TRBV12-4
J: TRBJ1-1
size: NA
DNA: TGTGCCAGCAGCCGACAGGGACGGGGGCTTGAAGCTTTCTTT
CDR3: CASSRQGRGLEAFF

D: NA
V: TRBV12-3/TRBV12-4
J: TRBJ1-1
size: few
DNA: TGTGCCAGCACCTGGGAAGGGCTGAACACTGAAGCTTTCTTT
CDR3: CASTWEGLNTEAFF

D: NA
V: TRBV11-2
J: TRBJ2-5
size: NA
DNA: TGTGCCAGCAGCCCAGGGACGGTCGAGGAGACCCAGTACTTC
CDR3: CASSPGTVEETQYF

D: NA
V: TRBV6-1
J: TRBJ2-1
size: few
DNA: TGTGCCAGCAGTGTGAAGTACAATGAGCAGTTCTTC
CDR3: CASSVKYNEQFF

D: NA
V: TRBV20-1
J: TRBJ2-2
size: NA
DNA: TGCAGTGCTCGGGACTCCTGGAGCACCGGGGAGCTGTTTTTT
CDR3: CSARDSWSTGELFF

D: NA
V: TRBV20-1
J: TRBJ1-1
size: many
DNA: TGCAGTGCTAGGGGACCGATGAACACTGAAGCTTTCTTT
CDR3: CSARGPMNTEAFF

D: TRBD1
V: TRBV5-5
J: TRBJ1-1
size: many
DNA: TGTGCCAGCAGCAGTCGCCAGGGGGCGAACACTGAAGCTTTCTTT
CDR3: CASSSRQGANTEAFF

D: NA
V: TRBV11-2
J: TRBJ1-1
size: few
DNA: TGTGCCAGCAGCTTAGATGGCAGATGGGACACTGAAGCTTTCTTT
CDR3: CASSLDGRWDTEAFF

D: NA
V: TRBV7-9
J: TRBJ2-2
size: NA
DNA: TGTGCCAGCAGCCTGACCGGGGGCAGGAACACCGGGGAGCTGTTTTTT
CDR3: CASSLTGGRNTGELFF